This TCR beta chain stems from a study of beta chain features in type 1 diabetes. Whole-study results and caveats: Insertions were fewer and deletions more numerous at VDJ junctions in type 1 diabetes patients. The influence of HLA type on TCRB rearrangement stayed undetermined. For Type 1 diabetes patients, all four CD4+ subsets carried TCRB CDR3s that were moderately but significantly shorter.

What was sequenced were expressed TCRB transcripts, since all of the isolated RNA had been reverse transcribed. Here immunoSEQ multiplex PCR was the method, and the copy in TCRdb shows in-frame clones only, minus some. The sample lists around 310,000 clones; around 10% were seen once. V was pared by 8 bases and J by 2 bases, with 8 bases of the junction left unmatched. Germline V gene lookup returns CDR1 MNHEY and CDR2 SMNVEV (reference sequence). The CDR3 consists of 14 residues. Sorted cells reached over 95% purity in every population. The sample holds a few counts of this clone. What it binds is not known.

The chain carries TRBV27 and TRBJ2-7; 8 bases line up with TRBD1. The clonotype originates from a woman in her 30s in good health. Sequencing was done on a sample of naive CD4+ T cells from blood. The CDR3 loop is CASAAGQGTYEQYF. The CDR3 DNA follows: TGTGCCAGCGCCGCCGGACAGGGAACCTACGAGCAGTACTTC.